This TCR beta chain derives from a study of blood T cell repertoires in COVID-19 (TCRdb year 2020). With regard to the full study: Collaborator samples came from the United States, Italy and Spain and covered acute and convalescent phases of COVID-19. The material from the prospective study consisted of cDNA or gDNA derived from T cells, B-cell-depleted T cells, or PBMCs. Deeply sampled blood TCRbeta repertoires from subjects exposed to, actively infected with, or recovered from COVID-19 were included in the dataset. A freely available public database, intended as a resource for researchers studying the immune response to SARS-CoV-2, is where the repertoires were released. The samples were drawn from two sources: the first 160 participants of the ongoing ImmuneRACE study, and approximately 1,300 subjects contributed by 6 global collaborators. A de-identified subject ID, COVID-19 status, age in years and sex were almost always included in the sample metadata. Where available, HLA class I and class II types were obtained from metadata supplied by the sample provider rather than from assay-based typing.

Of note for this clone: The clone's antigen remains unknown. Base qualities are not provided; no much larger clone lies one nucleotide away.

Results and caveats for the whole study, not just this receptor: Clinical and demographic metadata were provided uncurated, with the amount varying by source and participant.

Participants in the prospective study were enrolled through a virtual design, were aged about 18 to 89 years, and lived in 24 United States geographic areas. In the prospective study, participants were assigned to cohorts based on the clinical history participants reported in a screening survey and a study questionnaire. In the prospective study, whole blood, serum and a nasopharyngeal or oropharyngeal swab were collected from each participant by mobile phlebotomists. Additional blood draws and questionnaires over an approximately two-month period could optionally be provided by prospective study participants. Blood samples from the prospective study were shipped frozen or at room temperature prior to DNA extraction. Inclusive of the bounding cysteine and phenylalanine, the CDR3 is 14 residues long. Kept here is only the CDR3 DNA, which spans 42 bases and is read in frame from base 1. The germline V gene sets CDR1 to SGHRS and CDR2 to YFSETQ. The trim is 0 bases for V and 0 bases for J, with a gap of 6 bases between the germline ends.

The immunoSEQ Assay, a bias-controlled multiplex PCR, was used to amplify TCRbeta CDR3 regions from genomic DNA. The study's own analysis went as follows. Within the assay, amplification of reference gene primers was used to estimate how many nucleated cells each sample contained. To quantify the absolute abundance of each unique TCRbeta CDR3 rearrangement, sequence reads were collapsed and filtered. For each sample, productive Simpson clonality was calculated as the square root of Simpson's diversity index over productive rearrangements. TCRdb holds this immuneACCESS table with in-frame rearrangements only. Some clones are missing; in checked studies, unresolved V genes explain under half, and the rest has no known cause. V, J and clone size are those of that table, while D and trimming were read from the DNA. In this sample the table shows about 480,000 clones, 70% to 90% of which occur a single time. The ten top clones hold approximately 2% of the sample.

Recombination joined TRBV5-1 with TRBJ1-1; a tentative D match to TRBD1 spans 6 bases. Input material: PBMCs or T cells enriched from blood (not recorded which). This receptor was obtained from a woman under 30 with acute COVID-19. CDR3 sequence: CASSLEGVNTEAFF. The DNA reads TGCGCCAGCAGCTTGGAGGGGGTGAACACTGAAGCTTTCTTT.